Following are 18 T cell receptor beta chains from one sample sequenced in a study of blood T cell repertoires in COVID-19. Repertoires were generated with immunoSEQ multiplex PCR, while TCRdb's copy carries only in-frame clones and drops some. The table shows 200,000 to 250,000 clones, with 70% to 90% occurring only once. Sequenced material: peripheral blood. Source of these receptors: a man aged 18 to 35 with active or convalescent COVID-19.

The chain employs TRBV4-1 and TRBJ2-1; D is perhaps TRBD1 (6 bases). CDR1 and CDR2 from the germline V gene are MGHRA and YSYEKL. The V gene lost 5 bases and the J gene lost 9 bases, with 23 bases spanning the gap. The CDR3 runs to 16 residues. The DNA of the CDR3 is TGCGCCAGCAGCGCGGACCCGGGGAGAGGGGGTGGTGAGCAGTTCTTC. The encoded protein is CASSADPGRGGGEQFF.

The V and J genes are TRBV6-5 and TRBJ2-4, with 9 bases matching TRBD1. Per germline, CDR1 MNHEY and CDR2 SVGAGI. The CDR3 runs 14 residues. With 4 bases clipped from V and 9 bases from J, the junction kept 7 bases outside the gene matches. The CDR3 DNA is TGTGCCAGCAGTTCAGGGACAGGGTTGGGCATTCAGTACTTC. This codes for CASSSGTGLGIQYF.

J is TRBJ1-5 and V is TRBV19, with a tentative D call TRBD1 (6 bases). Trimming shortened V by 7 bases and J by 3 bases, and 16 bases separated the two germline ends. CDR1 is LNHDA, CDR2 SQIVND, per germline (reference sequence). The CDR3 runs to 15 residues. The CDR3 coding sequence is TGTGCCAGTAACAGCAAACAGGGCTACAATCAGCCCCAGCATTTT. Translation gives CASNSKQGYNQPQHF. Based on the CDR3 plus reference TRBV19 and TRBJ1-5, the full variable domain is DGGITQSPKYLFRKEGQNVTLSCEQNLNHDAMYWYRQDPGQGLRLIYYSQIVNDFQKGDIAEGYSVSREKKESFPLTVTSAQKNPTAFYLCASNSKQGYNQPQHFGDGTRLSIL.

J is TRBJ2-7 and V is TRBV4-1, with 11 positions matching TRBD2. CDR3 length equals 16 residues. Germline V gene sequence: CDR1 MGHRA, CDR2 YSYEKL. The junction had 7 bases not matched to a gene; V was cut back by 5 bases and J by 1 base. The CDR3 coding sequence is TGCGCCAGCAGCACCCGACTAGCGGGGCCTTCCTACGAGCAGTACTTC. This encodes CASSTRLAGPSYEQYF.

This clone was seen a handful of times. The gene calls are TRBV6-4 and TRBJ2-1; 15 nucleotides match TRBD2. The J segment lost 6 bases and the V segment lost 3 bases, leaving 0 bases of the junction unmatched. The CDR3 is made up of 15 amino acids. Germline V gene lookup returns CDR1 MRHNA and CDR2 SNTAGT. In DNA, the CDR3 is TGTGCCAGCAGTGAGGGACTAGCGGGAGGCAATGAGCAGTTCTTC. Translating gives CASSEGLAGGNEQFF.

V and J are TRBV6-5 and TRBJ2-7, with D hard to call. Germline CDR1 and CDR2: MNHEY and SVGAGI. The V end was cut by 8 bases, the J end by 1 base, with 9 bases between. The CDR3 totals 12 residues. The CDR3: CASSDGSYEQYF. The CDR3 DNA reads TGTGCCAGCTCCGACGGGTCCTACGAGCAGTACTTC.

This chain links TRBV18 with TRBJ2-7; a weak D match, TRBD2 (5 bases). Germline V gives CDR1 KGHSH, CDR2 LQKENI. V lost 2 bases and J lost 6, with 14 bases in between. This CDR3 is 14 amino acids long. The CDR3 here is CASSPRAELPEQYF. CDR3 bases: TGTGCCAGCTCACCAAGAGCGGAGTTGCCCGAGCAGTACTTC.

The chain employs TRBV10-3 and TRBJ1-3, with 9 bases matching TRBD1. The CDR3 is made up of 20 amino acids. V gave up 5 bases and J gave up 0 bases; unmatched junction bases: 17. CDR1 is ENHRY and CDR2 is SYGVKD in the germline V gene. CDR3 sequence reads: CAISKAGHRQGEYSGNTIYF. Written as DNA, the CDR3 is TGTGCCATCAGTAAAGCCGGCCACCGACAGGGGGAATACTCTGGAAACACCATATATTTT.

This sequence joins TRBV3-1 (or the pseudogene TRBV3-2) and TRBJ2-5; D ambiguous. Germline loops: CDR1 LGHDT, CDR2 YNNKEL (reference sequence). This CDR3 is 16 amino acids long. Trimming removed 4 bases at V and 5 bases at J, with 20 bases between. The CDR3 DNA reads as TGTGCCAGCAGCCCCCGTCCTGGCGGCAAGTCGGAGACCCAGTACTTC. Residues: CASSPRPGGKSETQYF.

The chain couples TRBV7-2 to TRBJ2-1; 9 nucleotides line up with TRBD2. Trimming cost V 6 bases and J 4 bases; bases outside gene matches: 7. Per the germline V gene, CDR1 is SGHTA and CDR2 is FQGNSA. The CDR3 is 15 amino acids. CDR3 sequence: CASRRTSGSYNEQFF. CDR3 bases: TGTGCCAGCAGGCGCACTAGCGGGTCTTACAATGAGCAGTTCTTC.

In its sample, this clone was seen once. The chain couples TRBV7-9 to TRBJ2-5; 7 bases match TRBD1. This CDR3 spans 17 amino acids. J was trimmed by 1 base and V by 0 bases; bases with no gene match: 8. CDR1 SEHNR and CDR2 FQNEAQ come from the germline V gene (reference sequence). The CDR3 bases are TGTGCCAGCAGCTTAGCCCTGGGACAGACAAGCCAAGAGACCCAGTACTTC. This codes for CASSLALGQTSQETQYF.

V gene TRBV27 combines with J gene TRBJ2-7, with D maybe TRBD2 (7 bases). V lost 2 bases to trimming and J lost 2 bases, with 16 bases between them. CDR1 is MNHEY, CDR2 SMNVEV, per germline (reference sequence). The CDR3 contains 16 residues. The CDR3 sequence is CASSLARGAETYEQYF. The CDR3 region has the DNA TGTGCCAGCAGTTTAGCACGGGGGGCAGAAACCTACGAGCAGTACTTC.

The chain combines TRBV19 with TRBJ2-5, with 8 bases fitting TRBD1. The CDR3 is 15 residues long. Germline CDR1 is LNHDA and CDR2 is SQIVND (reference sequence). With V trimmed by 4 bases and J by 2 bases, 6 bases remained unmatched. The CDR3 spells CASSTGTGRQETQYF. The CDR3 nucleotides read TGTGCCAGTAGTACGGGGACAGGCCGACAAGAGACCCAGTACTTC.

The gene calls are TRBV7-3 and TRBJ2-1; TRBD2 matches at 10 bases. V gave up 2 bases and J gave up 5 bases; unmatched junction bases: 6. Germline CDR1 and CDR2: SGHTA and FQGTGA. This CDR3 spans 16 amino acids. The chain's CDR3 is CASSLVVAGGNNEQFF. The CDR3, as DNA: TGTGCCAGCAGCTTAGTCGTAGCGGGAGGCAACAATGAGCAGTTCTTC.

This sequence joins TRBV6-1 and TRBJ2-5, with TRBD2 as a possible D gene (6 bases). Between the trimmed V and J ends, which lost 4 bases and 1 base, there was a span of 16 bases. Per germline, CDR1 MNHNS and CDR2 SASEGT. The CDR3 spans 16 residues. The CDR3 DNA reads as TGTGCCAGCAGTGGCTGGGCCGAGACTAGCCAAGAGACCCAGTACTTC. It codes for CASSGWAETSQETQYF.

This chain uses TRBV7-2 with TRBJ1-6; 7 bases fit TRBD1. The CDR3 covers 18 residues. Germline lookup yields CDR1 SGHTA and CDR2 FQGNSA. Losses at the gene ends were 5 bases for V and 0 bases for J; bases not matched to a gene: 10. CDR3 amino acids: CASSPMGDSSSYNSPLHF. In DNA, the CDR3 is TGTGCCAGCAGCCCAATGGGGGACAGTTCCTCCTATAATTCACCCCTCCACTTT.

The rearrangement joins TRBV28 to TRBJ1-6; D remains ambiguous. Trimming took off 2 bases at V and 7 bases at J, with 6 bases between the two ends. This CDR3 is built from 13 residues. The germline V gene has CDR1 MDHEN and CDR2 SYDVKM. The CDR3 region is CASSLGGNSPLHF. CDR3 bases: TGTGCCAGCAGTTTAGGAGGAAATTCACCCCTCCACTTT.

The gene calls are TRBV11-2 and TRBJ2-7; 8 bases are shared with TRBD2. Trimming removed 0 bases from V and 6 bases from J; junction bases left unmatched: 7. The CDR3 totals 15 residues. The germline V gene has CDR1 SGHAT and CDR2 FQNNGV. Written as DNA, the CDR3 is TGTGCCAGCAGCTTAGATCTCCAGCGGGGGCTCGAGCAGTACTTC. Translation gives CASSLDLQRGLEQYF.